This T cell receptor beta chain was recorded in a study of identical twins (dated by TCRdb to the mid-2010s). About the investigation overall: To test whether fetal clonotypes persist, this study deep-sequenced TCR alpha and beta repertoires from monozygotic twins, from unrelated adults of various ages, and from cord blood. Replicate twin experiments were performed at different times using different library preparation protocols to rule out contamination.

Its CDR3 holds 16 amino acids, cysteine through phenylalanine. The sequence is cut down to CDR3 DNA, 48 bases in frame from base 1. Based on the germline V gene, the CDR1 and CDR2 sequences are SGDLS and YYNGEE. V is cut by 3 bases and J by 6 bases, and the space between the germline ends is 20 bases. Remarks on this clonotype: The antigen this receptor binds is unknown. No per-base quality is available; no much larger clone lies one base away.

Libraries were built with 5' RACE. The sequencing machine was an Illumina HiSeq 2000. A universal primer binding site was added through template switching, and the final cDNA carried a unique molecular identifier so that TCR cDNA molecules could be counted accurately. Specific primers in the conserved constant-segment region were used to synthesize first-strand cDNA for the TCR alpha and beta chains. To control for contamination, each cDNA library was double barcoded with a SMART-Mk sample barcode plus Illumina barcodes. TruSeq adapter sequences along with Illumina sample barcodes were introduced in two successive PCR steps. The Illumina HiSeq platform was used with custom primers to sequence TCR alpha and beta cDNA libraries. As for the authors' bioinformatics: Raw reads were processed with MiGEC to extract unique molecular identifiers, and MiXCR was used to determine CDR3 positions. For each individual, recombination models were inferred using an EM algorithm with the repgenHMM and IGoR tools. The tcR package in R was used for shared clonotype analysis, with sharing normalized by the product of cloneset sizes. Out-of-frame nonproductive sequences were analyzed to study raw recombination free of thymic and clonal selection effects. The raw public reads went through TCRdb reprocessing: fastp at Q25, MiXCR clone calling, in-frame beta chains kept. Each CDR3 protein appears once, grouped with its most common genes and DNA. For this entry, the V and J calls and clone size follow TCRdb and not the study's own pipeline. The sample table records about 790,000 distinct CDR3 sequences; 18% of these occur just once. The top ten constitute around 12% of the sample.

All donors were healthy Caucasians. Three pairs of female monozygotic twins, all aged about 18 to 30 years, were included in the twin cohort. RNA for TCR libraries was isolated from peripheral blood mononuclear cells. Results and caveats for the whole study, not just this receptor: Because the same donors could not be followed over many years, the conclusions relied on cross-sectional statistical analysis. Compared with coincidental sharing between unrelated individuals, out-of-frame TCR alpha sequences shared between twins showed an excess of sequences with low generation probability. Zero-insertion analyses could be partly confounded by invariant T cells such as MAIT and iNKT, although diverse VJ usage argued against such confounding for most clonotypes. Fewer insertions were carried by abundant cord blood beta clonotypes, a similar but weaker trend appeared in young adult naive repertoires, and no such trend appeared in memory repertoires. In monozygotic twins, out-of-frame TCR alpha sharing was systematically underestimated by recombination models, although the models agreed with sharing between unrelated individuals. Excess twin sharing in beta out-of-frame sequences was weaker because fewer shared sequences lowered the signal-to-noise ratio.

The data were also submitted as part of a second study, on T cells expressing NK-cell markers. From that second study: TCR beta-chain repertoires were profiled in sorted CD3+CD56+NKG2C+, CD3+CD56+NKG2C- and CD3+CD56-NKG2C+ T-cell subsets from several donors. Seven of the eight sequenced donors were HCMV-seropositive and one was HCMV-seronegative. In several experiments an anti-gammadeltaTCR antibody was added to restrict sorting to alphabetaTCR-expressing T cells. For about 6 donors, the dominant CD3+CD56+NKG2C+ clonotypes were among the top 10 CD8+ clonotypes and accounted for about 1.0-7.5% of CD8+ T cells. Those dominant clonotypes were again the most abundant among CD3+CD56-NKG2C+ cells in a handful of donors, at roughly 25-60.1%. Whether the expanded NKG2C-expressing T cell clones were specific for HCMV antigens remained unclear. All eight donors whose samples were sequenced were randomly selected healthy volunteers, three of them men and five women. To determine HCMV serostatus, a commercial ELISA kit was used to detect HCMV-specific IgG in serum. For about 6 donors, bulk peripheral blood T-cell repertoires were additionally sequenced from unsorted PBMC. Reads were demultiplexed and grouped by UMI with MIGEC, and clonotypes were assembled and quantified with MiTCR. To remove erroneous sequences, TCR cDNA sequences were retained only when supported by two or more reads. Downstream repertoire analysis used the tcR package, and clonotypes were matched across fractions by CDR3 nucleotide sequence plus V segment. Antigen specificity was annotated against VDJdb with VDJmatch, allowing one amino acid substitution in CDR3.

Specimen: PBMCs. This TCR was sampled from a young woman in good health. The chain joins TRBV9 to TRBJ2-3; the D assignment is uncertain and may be TRBD1 or TRBD2, with 5 bases supporting each. The CDR3 reads as follows: CASSASPQGPGDTQYF. The nucleotides read TGTGCCAGCAGCGCTTCCCCCCAGGGACCCGGGGATACGCAGTATTTT.